This TCR beta chain was found in a study of blood T cell repertoires in COVID-19 (dated by TCRdb to the early 2020s). A note on the overall study: Samples covering the acute and convalescent phases of COVID-19 were provided by collaborators in the United States, Italy and Spain. Deeply sampled blood TCRbeta repertoires from subjects exposed to, actively infected with, or recovered from COVID-19 were included in the dataset. Where available, HLA class I and class II types were taken from metadata supplied by the sample provider and were not determined by assay-based typing. The samples were drawn from the first 160 participants of the ongoing ImmuneRACE study and from under 1,500 subjects provided by 6 global collaborators. The prospective study material was composed of cDNA or gDNA derived from T cells, B-cell-depleted T cells, or PBMCs. The repertoires were released in a freely available public database intended as a resource for research on the immune response to SARS-CoV-2. A de-identified subject ID, COVID-19 status, age in years and sex were almost always included in the sample metadata.

The CDR3 goes from the cysteine to the phenylalanine over 13 residues. Of the read, only the CDR3 DNA is kept; its 39 bases are in frame from base 1. V loses 2 bases, J loses 1 base, and the germline ends lie 4 bases apart. From the germline V gene (reference sequence), CDR1 is LGHDT and CDR2 is YNNKEL. The immunoSEQ Assay, a bias-controlled multiplex PCR, was used to amplify TCRbeta CDR3 regions from genomic DNA. Regarding the original processing steps: The number of nucleated cells in each sample was estimated from the amplification of reference gene primers within the assay. To quantify the absolute abundance of each unique TCRbeta CDR3 rearrangement, sequence reads were collapsed and filtered. Productive Simpson clonality was computed per sample as the square root of Simpson's diversity index over productive rearrangements. In TCRdb, the immuneACCESS table is reduced to in-frame sequences with V and J assigned. These tables do not hold every clone; where another copy was compared, an unresolved V gene accounts for under half, and the others remain unexplained. V and J calls plus clone size are reproduced from that table; the DNA served to infer D and trimming. Here the sample has some 290,000 clones; around 92% occur a single time. The biggest ten clones account for more than 9% of the sample.

Participants in the prospective study were aged roughly 18 to 95 years, lived in more than 20 United States geographic areas, and enrolled through a virtual design. Cohort assignment in the prospective study relied on participant-reported clinical history from a screening survey and a study questionnaire. ImmuneRACE Cohort 3 recovered participants were defined by two consecutive negative NP/OP PCR tests, healthcare professional clearance, or symptom resolution. In the prospective study, whole blood, serum and a nasopharyngeal or oropharyngeal swab were collected from each participant by mobile phlebotomists. Over a roughly 2-month period, participants in the prospective study had the option of providing additional blood draws and questionnaires. Before DNA extraction, prospective study blood samples were shipped either frozen or at room temperature. Findings and caveats that apply to the study as a whole: The quantity of clinical and demographic metadata differed by source and by participant and was supplied without curation.

Points on this clone: Its antigen is currently not known. The sample holds no much larger clone one base away, and base qualities are not on file.

This receptor chain uses TRBV3-1 (or the pseudogene TRBV3-2) and TRBJ2-3, with an unclear D gene assignment. The sequenced sample consisted of PBMCs or T cells enriched from blood (not recorded which). The receptor comes from a young woman who had recovered from COVID-19. The CDR3: CASSQSGTDTQYF. The DNA is as follows: TGTGCCAGCAGCCAATCGGGCACAGATACGCAGTATTTT.